This entry concerns a single T cell receptor beta chain. The antigen is unknown. The CDR3 has 17 amino acids. CDR1 LGHDT and CDR2 YNNKEL come from the germline V gene (reference sequence). Trimming shortened V by 2 bases and J by 3 bases, and 16 bases separated the two germline ends. These data belong to a study of vaccination effects on CD4 cells after COVID-19. Viral peptide pools were used in the ViraFEST assay to expand antigen-specific CD4+ T cells, and sequencing came afterward. Researchers isolated CD4+ T cells once approximately eleven days of culture had elapsed. Measured with immunoSEQ multiplex PCR; TCRdb has only the in-frame clones, and not every one. This repertoire shows tens of thousands of clones, roughly 76% found once; its top ten account for 2% to 2.5%.

This clonotype was sampled from a human donor who received a COVID-19 vaccine. This chain links TRBV3-1 (or the pseudogene TRBV3-2) with TRBJ1-4, with no clear D. This specimen was CD4+ T cells from PBMCs cultured with HCoV-229E spike peptides, taken before COVID-19 vaccination. The CDR3 DNA sequence: TGTGCCAGCAGCCAACCGGGTGGGTTCTCGGCTAATGAAAAACTGTTTTTT. Protein sequence: CASSQPGGFSANEKLFF.